This TCR beta chain was sequenced during a study of blood T cell repertoires in COVID-19. Study as a whole: COVID-19 samples from acute and convalescent phases originated in the United States, Italy and Spain. The cDNA or gDNA used as material had been derived from T cells, B-cell-depleted T cells, or PBMCs.

Source study methods: Amplification of reference gene primers was used by the study to estimate nucleated cell counts. Measured with immunoSEQ multiplex PCR; TCRdb has only the in-frame clones, and not every one. V and J calls and clone size follow that table, whereas D and trimming were derived from the DNA. The sample yields more than 95,000 clones, 90% to 95% seen once. J gave up 7 bases and V 0 bases, and 9 bases lay outside the gene matches. The CDR3 loop spans 16 amino acids. Germline V gene lookup returns CDR1 SGHRS and CDR2 YFSETQ. What was sequenced was peripheral blood. This sequence originates from a human donor in a cohort sampled during active COVID-19. The chain couples TRBV5-1 to TRBJ2-3; 9 positions match TRBD2. The CDR3 spells CASSLEGAGGLHTQYF. The CDR3 DNA reads TGCGCCAGCAGCTTGGAGGGAGCGGGGGGATTACATACGCAGTATTTT.